This T cell receptor (beta chain) was identified in a study of long-term antiretroviral therapy in people with HIV. The CDR3 loop spans 17 amino acids. The V gene end was trimmed by 10 bases and the J gene end by 9 bases; junction bases not matched to a gene: 21. Germline assignment: CDR1 SNHLY and CDR2 FYNNEI. Study-level results: Missing from the dataset were any data on ART adherence, viral resistance or therapy changes.

On this clone itself: Its specificity is not known.

United States facilities provided treatment to all participants with HIV. This was the immunoSEQ v3.0 assay at survey level. Sequencing efforts were directed toward about 40,000-55,000 T-cell genomes per sample. Clones were read by immunoSEQ multiplex PCR, and TCRdb kept only the in-frame ones, dropping some. Found here are roughly 25,000 clones, 80% to 85% of them singletons; the top ten hold 23%. Material: unsorted PBMCs, obtained 0.4 years after starting antiretroviral therapy. The rearrangement links TRBV2 to TRBJ1-6; 7 positions agree with TRBD1. This receptor was taken from a middle-aged man with HIV. The CDR3 is CATQTGQRTIGTSPLHF. CDR3 DNA sequence: TGTGCCACCCAGACAGGGCAGCGGACCATCGGGACTTCACCCCTCCACTTT.